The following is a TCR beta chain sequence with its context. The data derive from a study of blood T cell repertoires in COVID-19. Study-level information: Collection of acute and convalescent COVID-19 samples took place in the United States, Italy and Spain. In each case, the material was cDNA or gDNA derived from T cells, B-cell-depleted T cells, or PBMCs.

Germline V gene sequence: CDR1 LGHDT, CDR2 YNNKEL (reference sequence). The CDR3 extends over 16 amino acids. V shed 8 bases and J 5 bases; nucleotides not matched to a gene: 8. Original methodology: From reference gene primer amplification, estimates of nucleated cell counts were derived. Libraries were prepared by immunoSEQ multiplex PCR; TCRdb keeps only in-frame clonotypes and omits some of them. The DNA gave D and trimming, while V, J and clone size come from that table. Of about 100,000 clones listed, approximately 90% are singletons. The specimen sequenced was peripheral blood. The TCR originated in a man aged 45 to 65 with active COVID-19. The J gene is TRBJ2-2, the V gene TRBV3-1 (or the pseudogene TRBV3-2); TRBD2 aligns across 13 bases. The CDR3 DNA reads TGTGCCAGCCGAAGGGGGGGACTAGCGGGAACCGGGGAGCTGTTTTTT. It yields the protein CASRRGGLAGTGELFF.